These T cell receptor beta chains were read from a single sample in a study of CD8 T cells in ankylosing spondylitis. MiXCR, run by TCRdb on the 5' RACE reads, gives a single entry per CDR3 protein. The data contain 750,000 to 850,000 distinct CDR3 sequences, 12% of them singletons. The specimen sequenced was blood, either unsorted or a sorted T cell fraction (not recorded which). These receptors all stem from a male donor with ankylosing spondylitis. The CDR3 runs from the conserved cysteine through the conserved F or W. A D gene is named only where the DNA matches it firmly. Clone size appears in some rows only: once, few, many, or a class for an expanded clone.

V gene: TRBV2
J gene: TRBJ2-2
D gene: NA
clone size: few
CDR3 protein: CAGKTGPNTGELFF
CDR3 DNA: TGTGCCGGAAAGACAGGTCCGAACACCGGGGAGCTGTTTTTT

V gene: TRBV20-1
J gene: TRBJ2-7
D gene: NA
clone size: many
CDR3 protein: CSARDLRRQFTYEQYF
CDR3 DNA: TGCAGTGCTAGAGATCTCAGGAGACAGTTCACCTACGAGCAGTACTTC

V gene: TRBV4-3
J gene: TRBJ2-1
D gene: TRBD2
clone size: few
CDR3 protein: CASSQDPPLAGGPNEQFF
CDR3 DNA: TGCGCCAGCAGCCAAGATCCCCCTCTAGCGGGAGGGCCCAATGAGCAGTTCTTC

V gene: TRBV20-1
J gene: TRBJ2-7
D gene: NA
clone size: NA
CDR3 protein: CSARQTGIYYEQYF
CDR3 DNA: TGCAGTGCTCGTCAGACGGGAATTTACTACGAGCAGTACTTC

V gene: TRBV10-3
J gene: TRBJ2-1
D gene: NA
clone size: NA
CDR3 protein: CAISDSTGLSYNEQFF
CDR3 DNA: TGTGCCATCAGTGACTCAACAGGGCTCTCCTACAATGAGCAGTTCTTC

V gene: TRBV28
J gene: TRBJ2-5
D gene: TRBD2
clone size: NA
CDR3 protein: CASSRLGLGQETQYF
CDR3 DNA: TGTGCCAGCAGCCGGCTCGGACTAGGCCAAGAGACCCAGTACTTC

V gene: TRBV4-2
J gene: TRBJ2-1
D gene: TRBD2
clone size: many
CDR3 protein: CASSQFLAGYNEQFF
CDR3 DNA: TGTGCCAGCAGCCAATTTCTAGCGGGATACAATGAGCAGTTCTTC

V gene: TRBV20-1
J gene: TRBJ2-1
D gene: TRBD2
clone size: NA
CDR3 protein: CSARRMGGGYNEQFF
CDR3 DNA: TGCAGTGCTAGGCGTATGGGCGGGGGTTACAATGAGCAGTTCTTC

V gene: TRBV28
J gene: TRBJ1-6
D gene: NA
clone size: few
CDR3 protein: CASTRSPRSPLHF
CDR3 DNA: TGTGCCAGCACCCGGAGCCCACGGTCACCCCTCCACTTT

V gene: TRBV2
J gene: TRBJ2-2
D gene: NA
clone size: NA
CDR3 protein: CASSADSNTGELFF
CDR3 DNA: TGTGCCAGCAGCGCAGACAGCAACACCGGGGAGCTGTTTTTT

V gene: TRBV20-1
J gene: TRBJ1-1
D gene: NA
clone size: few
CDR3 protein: CSAPQQRDTEAFF
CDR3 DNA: TGCAGTGCCCCCCAGCAGCGGGATACTGAAGCTTTCTTT

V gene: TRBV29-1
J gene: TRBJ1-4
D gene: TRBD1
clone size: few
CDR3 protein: CSVRDREEKLFF
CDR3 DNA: TGCAGCGTTAGGGACAGGGAAGAAAAACTGTTTTTT

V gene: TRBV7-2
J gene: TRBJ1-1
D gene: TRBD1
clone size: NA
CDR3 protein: CAVHRGLGTEAFF
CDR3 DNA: TGTGCCGTCCACAGGGGGCTGGGCACTGAAGCTTTCTTT

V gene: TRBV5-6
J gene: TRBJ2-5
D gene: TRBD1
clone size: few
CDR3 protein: CASSLEFRGQETQYF
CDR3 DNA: TGTGCCAGCAGCTTGGAGTTCAGGGGGCAGGAGACCCAGTACTTC

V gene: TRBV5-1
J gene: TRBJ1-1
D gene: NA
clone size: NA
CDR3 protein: CASSAFGGPTEAFF
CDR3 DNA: TGCGCCAGCAGCGCTTTCGGGGGGCCCACTGAAGCTTTCTTT

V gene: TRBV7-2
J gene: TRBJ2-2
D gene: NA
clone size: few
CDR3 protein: CASSLRRGRNGELFF
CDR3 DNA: TGTGCCAGCAGCTTAAGGAGGGGGCGCAACGGGGAGCTGTTTTTT

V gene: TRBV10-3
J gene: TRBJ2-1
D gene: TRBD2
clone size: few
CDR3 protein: CAISVWGGPNNEQFF
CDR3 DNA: TGTGCCATCAGTGTTTGGGGAGGGCCGAATAATGAGCAGTTCTTC

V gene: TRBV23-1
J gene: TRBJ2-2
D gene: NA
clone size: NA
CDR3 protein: CASSQSRTEGNTGELFF
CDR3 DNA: TGCGCCAGCAGTCAATCGAGGACCGAAGGGAACACCGGGGAGCTGTTTTTT

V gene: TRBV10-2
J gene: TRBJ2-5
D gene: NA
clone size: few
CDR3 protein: CASSEPHKGGQETQYF
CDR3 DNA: TGCGCCAGCAGTGAGCCCCATAAGGGGGGCCAAGAGACCCAGTACTTC

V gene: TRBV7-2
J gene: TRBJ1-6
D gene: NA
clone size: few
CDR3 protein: CASSLEGRAPLHF
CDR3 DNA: TGTGCCAGCAGCTTAGAGGGTCGGGCACCCCTCCACTTT

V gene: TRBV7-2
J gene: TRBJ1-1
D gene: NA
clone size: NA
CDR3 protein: CASSLNSFSTEAFF
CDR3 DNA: TGTGCCAGCAGCCTGAACTCCTTTTCTACTGAAGCTTTCTTT

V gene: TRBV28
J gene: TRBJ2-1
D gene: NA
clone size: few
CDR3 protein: CASKVGVPYNEQFF
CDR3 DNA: TGTGCCAGCAAAGTGGGAGTGCCCTACAATGAGCAGTTCTTC

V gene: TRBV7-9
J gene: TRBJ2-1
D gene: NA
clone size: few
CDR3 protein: CASSLIDQHNEQFF
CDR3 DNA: TGTGCCAGCAGCTTAATCGACCAACACAATGAGCAGTTCTTC

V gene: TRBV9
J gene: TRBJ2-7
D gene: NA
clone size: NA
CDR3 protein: CASGVNFYEQYF
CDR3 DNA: TGTGCCAGCGGCGTTAACTTCTACGAGCAGTACTTC

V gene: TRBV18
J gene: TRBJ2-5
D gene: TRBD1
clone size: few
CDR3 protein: CASSPTSVWTGRETQYF
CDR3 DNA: TGTGCCAGCTCACCAACGAGTGTTTGGACAGGGAGGGAGACCCAGTACTTC

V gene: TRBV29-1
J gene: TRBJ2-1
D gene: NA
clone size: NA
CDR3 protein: CSDERGGFWNEQFF
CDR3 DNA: TGCAGCGACGAAAGGGGGGGGTTTTGGAATGAGCAGTTCTTC

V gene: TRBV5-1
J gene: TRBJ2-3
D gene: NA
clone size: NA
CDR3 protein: CASSLGSVEGTQYF
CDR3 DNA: TGCGCCAGCAGCTTGGGGTCAGTAGAAGGCACGCAGTATTTT

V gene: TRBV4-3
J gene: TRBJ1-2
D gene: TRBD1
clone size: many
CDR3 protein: CASSQVGTGDGYTF
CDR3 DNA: TGCGCCAGCAGCCAAGTTGGGACAGGGGATGGCTACACCTTC

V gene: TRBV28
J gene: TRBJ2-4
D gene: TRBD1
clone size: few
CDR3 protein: CASSRQGTAKNIQYF
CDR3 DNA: TGTGCCAGCAGTAGACAGGGGACGGCCAAAAACATTCAGTACTTC

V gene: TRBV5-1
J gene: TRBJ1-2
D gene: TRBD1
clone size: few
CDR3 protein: CASSGSGTEDGYTF
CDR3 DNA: TGCGCCAGCAGCGGGTCCGGGACAGAGGATGGCTACACCTTC

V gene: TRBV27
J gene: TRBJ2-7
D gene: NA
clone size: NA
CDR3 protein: CASSFLQMDEQYF
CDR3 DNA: TGTGCCAGCAGTTTCCTCCAAATGGACGAGCAGTACTTC

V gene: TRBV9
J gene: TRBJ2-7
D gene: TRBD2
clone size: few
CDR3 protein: CASSVGGGGFQNEQYF
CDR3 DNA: TGTGCCAGCAGCGTGGGGGGGGGTGGTTTCCAAAACGAGCAGTACTTC

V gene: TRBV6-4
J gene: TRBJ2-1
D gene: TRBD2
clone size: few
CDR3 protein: CASSEVAGPYNEQFF
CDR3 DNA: TGTGCCAGCAGTGAGGTAGCGGGCCCCTACAATGAGCAGTTCTTC

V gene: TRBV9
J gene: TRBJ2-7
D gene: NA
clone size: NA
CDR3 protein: CASSAESPGYEQYF
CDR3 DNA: TGTGCCAGCAGCGCAGAGAGTCCGGGCTACGAGCAGTACTTC

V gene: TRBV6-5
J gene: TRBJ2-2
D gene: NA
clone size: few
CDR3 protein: CASSYSSGTNTGELFF
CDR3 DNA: TGTGCCAGCAGTTACTCTAGCGGAACGAACACCGGGGAGCTGTTTTTT

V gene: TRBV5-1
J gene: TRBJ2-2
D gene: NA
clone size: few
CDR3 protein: CASSPGGGPRTGELFF
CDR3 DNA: TGCGCCAGCAGCCCAGGGGGAGGGCCTCGAACCGGGGAGCTGTTTTTT

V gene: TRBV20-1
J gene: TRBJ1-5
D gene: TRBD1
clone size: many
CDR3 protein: CSARTGGGQPQHF
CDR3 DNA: TGCAGTGCTCGGACAGGGGGAGGACAGCCCCAGCATTTT

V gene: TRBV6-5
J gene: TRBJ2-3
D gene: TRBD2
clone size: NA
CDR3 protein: CASSYSSIAGAVQYF
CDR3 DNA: TGTGCCAGCAGTTACTCGAGTATAGCGGGAGCGGTGCAGTATTTT

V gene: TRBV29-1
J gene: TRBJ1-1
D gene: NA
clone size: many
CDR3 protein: CSVQMTMNTEAFF
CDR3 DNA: TGCAGCGTCCAGATGACCATGAACACTGAAGCTTTCTTT

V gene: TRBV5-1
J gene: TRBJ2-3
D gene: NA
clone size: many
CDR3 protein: CASSLVISGTDTQYF
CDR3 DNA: TGCGCCAGCAGCTTGGTTATAAGCGGCACAGATACGCAGTATTTT

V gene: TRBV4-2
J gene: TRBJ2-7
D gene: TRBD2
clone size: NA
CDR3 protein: CASSQVGLAGPYEQYF
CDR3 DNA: TGTGCCAGCAGCCAAGTTGGACTAGCGGGGCCTTACGAGCAGTACTTC

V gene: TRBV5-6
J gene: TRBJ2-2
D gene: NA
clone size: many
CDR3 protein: CASSPITGELFF
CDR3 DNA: TGTGCCAGCAGCCCTATCACCGGGGAGCTGTTTTTT

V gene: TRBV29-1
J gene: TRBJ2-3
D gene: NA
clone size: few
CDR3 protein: CSVETRPTSGGSTDTQYF
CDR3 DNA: TGCAGCGTTGAAACAAGACCGACCTCTGGCGGGAGCACAGATACGCAGTATTTT

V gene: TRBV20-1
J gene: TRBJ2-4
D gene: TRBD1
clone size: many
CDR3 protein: CSASQQGNIQYF
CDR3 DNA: TGCAGTGCTAGTCAACAGGGGAACATTCAGTACTTC

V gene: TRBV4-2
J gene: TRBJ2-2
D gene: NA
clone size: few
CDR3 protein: CASSLFDTGELFF
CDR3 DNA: TGTGCCAGCAGCCTTTTTGACACCGGGGAGCTGTTTTTT

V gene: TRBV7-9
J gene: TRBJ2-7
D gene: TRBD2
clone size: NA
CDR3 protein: CASSLAGRRSYEQYF
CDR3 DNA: TGTGCCAGCAGCTTAGCCGGGAGGCGGAGCTACGAGCAGTACTTC

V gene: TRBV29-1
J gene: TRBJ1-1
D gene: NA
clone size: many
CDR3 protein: CSVPGQNTEAFF
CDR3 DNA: TGCAGCGTCCCAGGGCAGAACACTGAAGCTTTCTTT

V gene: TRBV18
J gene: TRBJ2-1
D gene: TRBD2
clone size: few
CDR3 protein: CASSSIAGNNEQFF
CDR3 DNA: TGTGCCAGCTCCTCAATAGCGGGGAACAATGAGCAGTTCTTC

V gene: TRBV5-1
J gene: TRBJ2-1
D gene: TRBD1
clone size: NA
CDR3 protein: CASSLYSGTGNYNEQFF
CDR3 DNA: TGCGCCAGCAGCTTATATTCCGGGACAGGGAACTACAATGAGCAGTTCTTC

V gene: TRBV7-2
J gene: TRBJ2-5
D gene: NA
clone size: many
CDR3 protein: CASSPRAAVEGETQYF
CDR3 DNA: TGTGCCAGCAGCCCCCGAGCCGCAGTTGAGGGAGAGACCCAGTACTTC

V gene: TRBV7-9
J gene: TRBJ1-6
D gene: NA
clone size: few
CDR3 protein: CASGLQDNSPLHF
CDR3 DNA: TGTGCCAGCGGATTACAGGATAATTCACCCCTCCACTTT

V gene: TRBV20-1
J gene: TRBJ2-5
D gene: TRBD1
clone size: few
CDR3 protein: CSARNGQGVAETQYF
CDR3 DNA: TGCAGTGCTAGAAATGGACAGGGCGTCGCGGAGACCCAGTACTTC

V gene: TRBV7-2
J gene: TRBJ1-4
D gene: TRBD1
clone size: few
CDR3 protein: CASSTNRGEREKLFF
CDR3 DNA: TGTGCCAGCAGCACCAACAGGGGCGAAAGGGAAAAACTGTTTTTT

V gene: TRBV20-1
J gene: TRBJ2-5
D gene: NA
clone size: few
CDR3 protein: CSGINQKETQYF
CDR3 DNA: TGCAGTGGAATCAACCAAAAAGAGACCCAGTACTTC